This T cell receptor (beta chain) originates from a study of T cell changes during pregnancy in multiple sclerosis. The length of the CDR3 is 15 residues. The J segment lost 6 bases and the V segment lost 6 bases, leaving 9 bases of the junction unmatched. The V gene's germline CDR1 is SNHLY and CDR2 FYNNEI. TCRdb keeps only in-frame clones here, not all; method: immunoSEQ multiplex PCR. The sample shows fewer than 50,000 clones, approximately 90% of them seen only once. This TCR derives from a female donor with multiple sclerosis, enrolled in a pregnancy study. The source was CD4+ T cells from peripheral blood mononuclear cells, collected in the third trimester of pregnancy. The genes are TRBV2 and TRBJ2-1; 9 nucleotides agree with TRBD1. CDR3 sequence (DNA): TGTGCCAGCAGATTATTCACAGGGGGCATCAATGAGCAGTTCTTC. Its protein is CASRLFTGGINEQFF. The variable domain in full, with the rest retrieved from reference TRBV2 and TRBJ2-1, is EPEVTQTPSHQVTQMGQEVILRCVPISNHLYFYWYRQILGQKVEFLVSFYNNEISEKSEIFDDQFSVERPDGSNFTLKIRSTKLEDSAMYFCASRLFTGGINEQFFGPGTRLTVL.